This record covers a single T cell receptor beta chain. As yet, its antigen is unknown. The data are from a study of OX40 agonist ivuxolimab in advanced cancers. As for the study in general: The patients' treatment was ivuxolimab, an agonistic anti-OX40 (CD134) antibody.

After removal of 3 bases from V and 3 bases from J, the junction contained 8 bases not matched to a gene. Germline-derived CDR1 and CDR2 are KGHSH and LQKENI. The CDR3 is 16 amino acids. Study-wide results and caveats: Low normalized T-cell clonal expansion was additionally recorded for some nonresponders. More expanded clones were seen, on average, in CD8+ T cells than in CD4+.

The assay was immunoSEQ multiplex PCR, and TCRdb's table has in-frame clones only and misses some. The data contain roughly 13,000 clones, 75% to 80% of them singletons. The source material was CD4+ or CD8+ T cells sorted from blood, sampled in a trial of the OX40 agonist ivuxolimab. V is TRBV18 and J is TRBJ2-7, with 10 bases lining up with TRBD2. The sequence was obtained from an adult with an advanced solid tumor such as melanoma, head and neck, liver or kidney cancer. The CDR3: CASSPILAGVNYEQYF. In DNA form, the CDR3 reads TGTGCCAGCTCACCCATTCTAGCGGGGGTAAACTACGAGCAGTACTTC.